This T cell receptor beta chain is from a study of T cells in Graves' hyperthyroidism and ophthalmopathy. Recently diagnosed hyperthyroidism of less than 2 months' duration affected patients aged 18 to 65. There are many counts of this clonotype. CDR3 length: 12 residues. The germline V gene encodes CDR1 SQVTM and CDR2 ANQGSEA. Trimming stripped 6 bases from V and 0 bases from J, with 8 bases between. Using RNA transcripts as the source, TCR beta CDR3 regions were amplified. In the first-round RT-PCR of the TCR CDR3, the HTBI primer set was used. TCRdb re-derived calls from the multiplex PCR reads in MiXCR, one entry per CDR3 protein. The table includes fewer than 450,000 distinct CDR3 sequences, approximately 17% detected once.

The source of this sequence is a woman aged 25 to 45 with Graves' hyperthyroidism that later progressed to Graves' ophthalmopathy. This chain links TRBV29-1 with TRBJ1-1; tentative D call: TRBD1 (5 bases). Input material: blood. The CDR3 spells CSVPDMNTEAFF. CDR3 sequence (DNA): TGCAGCGTCCCGGACATGAACACTGAAGCTTTCTTT.